This T cell receptor (beta chain) came from a study of blood T cell repertoires in COVID-19. Study summary: The United States, Italy and Spain supplied acute and convalescent COVID-19 samples. In each case, the material was cDNA or gDNA derived from T cells, B-cell-depleted T cells, or PBMCs.

Trimming removed 1 base from V and 7 bases from J, with 17 bases in between. CDR1 is MNHEY, CDR2 SVGAGI, per germline. The CDR3 consists of 16 residues. The assay was immunoSEQ multiplex PCR, and TCRdb's table has in-frame clones only and misses some. Among roughly 50,000 clones listed, 75% to 85% were seen once. The V call is TRBV6-5, the J call TRBJ2-1; TRBD1 might be the D (6 bases). This receptor was taken from a man between 40 and 49 years old with acute or convalescent COVID-19. Input material: peripheral blood. In nucleotides, the CDR3 is TGTGCCAGCAGTTACTTGGGCAGGGGCGGATTAAATGAGCAGTTCTTC. The encoded protein is CASSYLGRGGLNEQFF.